Listed below are T cell receptor beta chains from one sample, sequenced in a study of T cell repertoires in cytomegalovirus infection. Each CDR3 protein is one row after TCRdb ran MiXCR on the reads. Of about 920,000 distinct CDR3 sequences listed, roughly 30% are singletons. For these receptors, no antigen is known. Sequencing used cultured CD8+ T cells from PBMCs, obtained from culture after CMV antigen stimulation. Receptor source: a human donor in good health (CMV status not recorded). Some clones in this sample may be carry-over from other donors' samples. The CDR3 runs from the conserved cysteine through the conserved F or W. Each record gives: D gene, V gene, clone size, J gene, CDR3 DNA, CDR3 protein. The D gene is left open where the match is weak. The size entry is marked missing in some rows and otherwise reads once, few, many or a size class.

-	TRBV7-9	few	TRBJ1-2	TGTGCCAGCAGCTTAGTCAAACTCTCCCGCGGCGGCTACACCTTC	CASSLVKLSRGGYTF
-	TRBV6-8	once	TRBJ1-3	TGTGCCAGCAGTTATACGAATATGGGGGGAAACACCATATATTTT	CASSYTNMGGNTIYF
TRBD1	TRBV6-5	few	TRBJ2-5	TGTGCCAGCAGTTACTCGAAGTGGGGACAGGGGGCTTGGGAGACCCAGTACTTC	CASSYSKWGQGAWETQYF
TRBD2	TRBV6-2/TRBV6-3	few	TRBJ2-2	TGTGCCAGCAGTTACCCCATTAGCGGGATTAACACCGGGGAGCTGTTTTTT	CASSYPISGINTGELFF
-	TRBV15	few	TRBJ2-1	TGTGCCACCAGCATTGGGGCAGTGTCCTTGGACAATGAGCAGTTCTTC	CATSIGAVSLDNEQFF
-	TRBV27	many	TRBJ2-2	TGTGCCAGCAGTTCGGTAAACTCAGGGGTCCTGAACACCGGGGAGCTGTTTTTT	CASSSVNSGVLNTGELFF
-	TRBV13	-	TRBJ2-1	TGTGCCAGCAGCTTAGGCCCCCCGGGGGGCCTTGCTGAGCAGTTCTTC	CASSLGPPGGLAEQFF
TRBD1	TRBV10-3	few	TRBJ2-3	TGTGCCATCTTGACCGGGACAGGATCCACAGATACGCAGTATTTT	CAILTGTGSTDTQYF
-	TRBV12-3/TRBV12-4	few	TRBJ2-3	TGTGCCAGCATTCCGTCTTTTGTGTGGGATACGCAGTATTTT	CASIPSFVWDTQYF
TRBD1	TRBV4-2	few	TRBJ1-2	TGTGCCAGCAGCCAAATCTCCCCCGACAGGGGAGGTGGCTACACCTTC	CASSQISPDRGGGYTF
TRBD1	TRBV6-1	-	TRBJ2-1	TGTGCCAGCAGTGAACAGGGGGCCTACAATGAGCAGTTCTTC	CASSEQGAYNEQFF
-	TRBV28	once	TRBJ2-3	TGTGCCAGCAGTTTTAGATGGGCTAGCACAGATACGCAGTATTTT	CASSFRWASTDTQYF
-	TRBV2	once	TRBJ2-7	TGTGCCAGCAGTGGCGAGCAGTACTTC	CASSGEQYF
TRBD2	TRBV6-8	-	TRBJ2-3	TGTACCAGCAGTTACTCGCGGGGACTAGCGGGGCTCACAGATACGCAGTATTTT	CTSSYSRGLAGLTDTQYF
TRBD1	TRBV12-3/TRBV12-4	few	TRBJ1-5	TGTGCCAGCAGTTTAGATTCGGGGACAGGTGGTCCGCCCCAGCATTTT	CASSLDSGTGGPPQHF
-	TRBV4-1	-	TRBJ2-5	TGCGCCAGCAGCCAAGGATGGGCGGCATCGAATCAAGAGACCCAGTACTTC	CASSQGWAASNQETQYF
TRBD1	TRBV29-1	-	TRBJ1-3	TGCAGCGTTGTGGGTGGGACAGGGGCCAAATACTCTGGAAACACCATATATTTT	CSVVGGTGAKYSGNTIYF
-	TRBV7-9	-	TRBJ1-2	TGTGCCAGCAGCCAAGATGCAGTTCTTCCCTATGGCTACACCTTC	CASSQDAVLPYGYTF
TRBD2	TRBV7-9	-	TRBJ2-3	TGTGCCAGCAGCGAGCTTATTAGCGGGGGGGTAGATACGCAGTATTTT	CASSELISGGVDTQYF
TRBD2	TRBV7-2	-	TRBJ2-2	TGTGCCAGCAGCTTAGGGGGGGGGGTCCCGAACACCGGGGAGCTGTTTTTT	CASSLGGGVPNTGELFF
-	TRBV7-9	few	TRBJ2-2	TGTGCCAGCAGCTTTATCCGGGAAGACACTCGAAACACCGGGGAGCTGTTTTTT	CASSFIREDTRNTGELFF
-	TRBV5-6	-	TRBJ2-1	TGTGCCAGCAGCTTGGGAGGACCCGTAACGGTTCACAATGAGCAGTTCTTC	CASSLGGPVTVHNEQFF
TRBD1	TRBV27	-	TRBJ2-2	TGTGCCAGCAGTTTCAGGACAGGGAACACCGGGGAGCTGTTTTTT	CASSFRTGNTGELFF
-	TRBV4-3	-	TRBJ2-1	TGCGCCAGCAGCCAAGGCGGGGACTCTTACAATGAGCAGTTCTTC	CASSQGGDSYNEQFF
TRBD2	TRBV4-1	-	TRBJ2-5	TGCGCCAGCAGCCTTCGCGGGGGGGCCCCACAAGAGACCCAGTACTTC	CASSLRGGAPQETQYF
-	TRBV4-1	few	TRBJ2-1	TGCGCCAGCAGCCAAGAACCCGGACTAGGGGGTGAGCAGTTCTTC	CASSQEPGLGGEQFF
-	TRBV7-9	few	TRBJ2-4	TGTGCCAGCAGCTTAATGGCGGGGGCTAGCCCGAAAAACATTCAGTACTTC	CASSLMAGASPKNIQYF
TRBD2	TRBV11-2	many	TRBJ2-1	TGTGCCAGCAGCTTTGGAGCGGGGGGGGACAATGAGCAGTTCTTC	CASSFGAGGDNEQFF
-	TRBV7-6	many	TRBJ2-1	TGTGCCAGCAGCTTAGGGTCAGGGCCCTACAATGAGCAGTTCTTC	CASSLGSGPYNEQFF
TRBD1	TRBV9	-	TRBJ1-6	TGTGCCAGCAGCGGGGGACAGGGGAGGTCACCCCTCCACTTT	CASSGGQGRSPLHF
-	TRBV12-3/TRBV12-4	-	TRBJ2-1	TGTGCCAGCAGTTTAGCGACAGCCCGGTCTGAGCAGTTCTTC	CASSLATARSEQFF
-	TRBV6-5	-	TRBJ2-7	TGTGCCAGCAGCTTAGTCATGGGCGGTAACGAGCAGTACTTC	CASSLVMGGNEQYF
TRBD2	TRBV27	many	TRBJ2-3	TGTGCCAGCAGTTTTCTGGGCGGGGGATACTCAGATACGCAGTATTTT	CASSFLGGGYSDTQYF
TRBD1	TRBV7-6	few	TRBJ1-4	TGTGCTAGCAGCCGCGGACAGGGGATAAATGAAAAACTGTTTTTT	CASSRGQGINEKLFF
-	TRBV4-1	-	TRBJ1-4	TGCGCCAGCAGCCCCAGGGCGGATAATGAAAAACTGTTTTTT	CASSPRADNEKLFF
TRBD1	TRBV6-2/TRBV6-3	-	TRBJ2-1	TGTGCCAGCAATACTGGGACAGTCTACAATGAGCAGTTCTTC	CASNTGTVYNEQFF
-	TRBV28	-	TRBJ1-4	TGTGCCAGCAGGAGGCCCCCCGGGGGCGAAAAACTGTTTTTT	CASRRPPGGEKLFF
TRBD1	TRBV28	-	TRBJ2-2	TGTGCCAGCAGTTTATGGGGACAGGGGGCGCCGGGCGGGGAGCTGTTTTTT	CASSLWGQGAPGGELFF
TRBD1	TRBV27	few	TRBJ2-7	TGTGCCAGCAGTTTATACAGGGGTGGCGAGCAGTACTTC	CASSLYRGGEQYF
-	TRBV2	-	TRBJ2-1	TGTGCCAGCCCCCGGGGACGGGAGCAGTTCTTC	CASPRGREQFF
-	TRBV6-9	-	TRBJ1-3	TGTGCCAGCAGTTACGGAGGCTCCGAAAACACCATATATTTT	CASSYGGSENTIYF
-	TRBV28	few	TRBJ2-2	TGTGCCAGCAGTTTTCCCGCCCCTGAGCGGCCCGACACCGGGGAGCTGTTTTTT	CASSFPAPERPDTGELFF
TRBD1	TRBV12-3/TRBV12-4	few	TRBJ1-1	TGTGCCAGCAGGGACAGGGAGAACACTGAAGCTTTCTTT	CASRDRENTEAFF
-	TRBV5-1	-	TRBJ2-3	TGCGCCAGCAGCCCGGATAGCGTAGATACGCAGTATTTT	CASSPDSVDTQYF
-	TRBV6-2/TRBV6-3	once	TRBJ1-1	TGTGCCAGCGGGATAAACCGGATAACTGAAGCTTTATTT	CASGINRITEALF
-	TRBV6-6	few	TRBJ2-3	TGTGCCAGCAGTTACTCGACGGGGGCGATGATGGATACGCAGTATTTT	CASSYSTGAMMDTQYF
TRBD1	TRBV7-7	-	TRBJ2-1	TGTGCTAGCAGCGTACAGGGGGCCGGGGATGAGCAGTTCTTC	CASSVQGAGDEQFF
-	TRBV13	-	TRBJ2-1	TGTGCCAGCAGCTCCGACACAGGGGGGGTCGATGAGCAGTTCTTC	CASSSDTGGVDEQFF
-	TRBV19	once	TRBJ1-3	TGTGTCAGTAGTATTCTGGGCAAGGGGTCCTCTGGAAACACCATATATTTT	CVSSILGKGSSGNTIYF
TRBD2	TRBV6-6	-	TRBJ2-1	TGTGCCAGCAGTTACAGACTAGCGGGGACTAGGGGGAATGAGCAGTTCTTC	CASSYRLAGTRGNEQFF
TRBD2	TRBV12-3/TRBV12-4	few	TRBJ2-1	TGTGCCAGCAGTTTAAGTAGCGGGGGGGCTAAGGGTGAGCAGTTCTTC	CASSLSSGGAKGEQFF